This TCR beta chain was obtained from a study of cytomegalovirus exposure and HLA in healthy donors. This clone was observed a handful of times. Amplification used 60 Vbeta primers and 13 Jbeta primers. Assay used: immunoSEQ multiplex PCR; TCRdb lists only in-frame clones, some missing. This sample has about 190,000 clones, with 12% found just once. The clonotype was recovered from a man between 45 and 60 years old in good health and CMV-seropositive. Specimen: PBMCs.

CDR3 loop: CASRLRQGARGYTF. The DNA of the CDR3 is TGTGCCAGCCGATTGAGGCAGGGGGCTCGGGGCTACACCTTC. J is TRBJ1-2 and V is TRBV5-6; 8 bases are shared with TRBD1. V lost 7 bases and J lost 8; bases outside the gene matches: 13. This CDR3 has 14 amino acids. CDR1 and CDR2 (germline): SGHDT, YYEEEE.